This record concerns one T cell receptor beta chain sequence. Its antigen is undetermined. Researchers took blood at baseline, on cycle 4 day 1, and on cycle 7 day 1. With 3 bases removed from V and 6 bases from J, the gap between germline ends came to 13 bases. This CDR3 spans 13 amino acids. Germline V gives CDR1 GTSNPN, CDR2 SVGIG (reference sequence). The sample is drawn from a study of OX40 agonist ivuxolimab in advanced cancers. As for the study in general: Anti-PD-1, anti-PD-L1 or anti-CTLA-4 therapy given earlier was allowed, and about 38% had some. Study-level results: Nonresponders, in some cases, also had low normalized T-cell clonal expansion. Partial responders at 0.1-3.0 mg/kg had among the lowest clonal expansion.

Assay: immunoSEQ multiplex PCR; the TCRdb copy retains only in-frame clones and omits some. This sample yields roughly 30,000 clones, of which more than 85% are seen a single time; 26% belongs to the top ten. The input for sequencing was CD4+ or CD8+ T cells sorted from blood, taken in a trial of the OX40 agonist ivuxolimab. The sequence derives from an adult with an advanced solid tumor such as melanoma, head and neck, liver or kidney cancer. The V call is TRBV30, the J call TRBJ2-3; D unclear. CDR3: CAWRQRPLDTQYF. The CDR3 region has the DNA TGTGCCTGGAGACAGAGACCTCTGGATACGCAGTATTTT.